The 22 T cell receptor beta chains below were found in one sample sequenced in a study of blood T cell repertoires in COVID-19. Sequenced by immunoSEQ multiplex PCR; TCRdb stores in-frame clones only, minus some. The sample records about 120,000 clones, 75% to 90% being singletons. Input material: peripheral blood. These receptors were collected from a human donor with acute or convalescent COVID-19. The donor label of this sample is uncertain.

The rearrangement joins TRBV2 to TRBJ1-2, with 7 bases matching TRBD1. This CDR3 has 14 amino acids. The J segment lost 2 bases and the V segment lost 6 bases, leaving 6 bases of the junction unmatched. Germline V gene sequence: CDR1 SNHLY, CDR2 FYNNEI. CDR3: CASSRQGLNYGYTF. The CDR3 region has the DNA TGTGCCAGCAGCCGACAGGGTTTGAACTATGGCTACACCTTC.

V and J are TRBV13 and TRBJ2-7; TRBD2 aligns across 12 bases. After removal of 5 bases from V and 7 bases from J, the junction contained 12 bases not matched to a gene. This CDR3 spans 16 amino acids. Germline CDR1 reads PRHDT; CDR2 reads FYEKMQ (reference sequence). CDR3 coding DNA: TGTGCCAGCAGCCTACCTATTCTAGCGGGAGGGCAGGAGCAGTACTTC. This gives the protein CASSLPILAGGQEQYF.

Details on this clone: The germline gene is not matched at one end of the junction; a read error may be the cause. The chain employs TRBV6-2 or TRBV6-3 and TRBJ1-1, with D possibly TRBD1 on 5 matching bases. CDR1 and CDR2 from the germline V gene are MNHEY and SVGEGT. The CDR3 is made up of 11 amino acids. The CDR3 is CASSLGTEAFF. The CDR3 DNA reads TGTGCCAGCAGCCTCGGGACTGAGGCTTTCTTT.

The CDR3 is CASCTGGTGGEKLFF. Here the CDR3 DNA reads TGTGCCAGCTGCACCGGGGGGACAGGGGGTGAAAAACTGTTTTTT. The V call is TRBV6-5, the J call TRBJ1-4; 11 bases match TRBD1. The CDR3 covers 15 residues. V was clipped by 8 bases and J by 7 bases; unmatched bases: 9. Germline assignment: CDR1 MNHEY and CDR2 SVGAGI.

This clone came up once. The chain joins TRBV13 to TRBJ1-6, with D possibly matching TRBD1 (5 bases). CDR1 and CDR2 from the germline V gene are PRHDT and FYEKMQ (reference sequence). Trimming shortened V by 5 bases and J by 0 bases, and 14 bases separated the two germline ends. CDR3 length equals 17 residues. Here the CDR3 DNA reads TGTGCCAGCAGCGGTAAACAGGCGAGCTCCTATAATTCACCCCTCCACTTT. It specifies CASSGKQASSYNSPLHF. Combining the CDR3 with reference TRBV13 and TRBJ1-6 gives the whole variable domain AAGVIQSPRHLIKEKRETATLKCYPIPRHDTVYWYQQGPGQDPQFLISFYEKMQSDKGSIPDRFSAQQFSDYHSELNMSSLELGDSALYFCASSGKQASSYNSPLHFGNGTRLTVT.

The chain joins TRBV7-6 to TRBJ1-1; 9 bases match TRBD1. V gave up 7 bases and J gave up 1 base; unmatched junction bases: 4. The CDR3 is made up of 14 amino acids. Looked up from germline, CDR1 is SGHVS and CDR2 is FNYEAQ. This CDR3 is CASTPGQGNTEAFF. CDR3 sequence (DNA): TGTGCCAGCACTCCGGGACAGGGGAACACTGAAGCTTTCTTT.

The table lists this clone with a few counts. This chain links TRBV6-2 or TRBV6-3 with TRBJ2-7; 7 positions match TRBD1. Trimming cost V 4 bases and J 3 bases; bases outside gene matches: 9. CDR3 size: 15 residues. CDR1 is MNHEY, CDR2 SVGEGT, per germline. CDR3 sequence (DNA): TGTGCCAGCAGTTCAATACAGGGGAGTTTCTACGAGCAGTACTTC. Protein product: CASSSIQGSFYEQYF.

The chain is built from TRBV6-2 or TRBV6-3 and TRBJ1-5, with a possible D match to TRBD1 (5 bases). The V end was cut by 2 bases, the J end by 7 bases, with 6 bases between. The CDR3 is 12 amino acids. Germline V gene sequence: CDR1 MNHEY, CDR2 SVGEGT. The CDR3 DNA is TGTGCCAGCAGTTACCAGGGCCAGCCCCAGCATTTT. This translates into CASSYQGQPQHF.

The chain combines TRBV4-1 with TRBJ2-7, with TRBD2 matching over 8 bases. CDR1 MGHRA and CDR2 YSYEKL come from the germline V gene. The ends lost 0 bases at V and 2 bases at J; junction bases unmatched: 3. This CDR3 spans 15 amino acids. In DNA, the CDR3 is TGCGCCAGCAGCCAAGAGGTCGGGAGGGCCTACGAGCAGTACTTC. Translated, it gives CASSQEVGRAYEQYF.

The chain links TRBV27 to TRBJ1-5; D not resolved. Trimming pared 4 bases from V and 7 bases from J, leaving 5 bases between. CDR1 is MNHEY and CDR2 is SMNVEV in the germline V gene (reference sequence). The CDR3 loop spans 11 amino acids. The CDR3 spells CASSSQQPQHF. CDR3 nucleotide sequence: TGTGCCAGCAGTTCACAGCAGCCCCAGCATTTT.

V is TRBV9 and J is TRBJ2-1; D is perhaps TRBD2 (6 bases). CDR1 is SGDLS, CDR2 YYNGEE, per germline. Trimming stripped 4 bases from V and 7 bases from J, with 21 bases between. The CDR3 is made up of 16 amino acids. CDR3 residues: CASSPIMVVADNEQFF. The CDR3 DNA reads as TGTGCCAGCAGCCCCATTATGGTGGTAGCGGATAATGAGCAGTTCTTC. The full variable domain, with the rest looked up from reference TRBV9 and TRBJ2-1, is DSGVTQTPKHLITATGQRVTLRCSPRSGDLSVYWYQQSLDQGLQFLIQYYNGEERAKGNILERFSAQQFPDLHSELNLSSLELGDSALYFCASSPIMVVADNEQFFGPGTRLTVL.

This chain joins TRBV6-2 or TRBV6-3 and TRBJ1-2; D not resolved. V lost 6 bases, J lost 6 bases, and 20 bases lay in between. Looked up from germline, CDR1 is MNHEY and CDR2 is SVGEGT. The CDR3 has 15 residues. CDR3 sequence reads: CASSDSDWSEHGYTF. The CDR3 DNA follows: TGTGCCAGCAGCGATTCGGACTGGTCAGAGCATGGCTACACCTTC.

The gene calls are TRBV3-1 (or the pseudogene TRBV3-2) and TRBJ2-1; 7 bases fit TRBD2. V was pared by 1 base and J by 5 bases, with 5 bases of the junction left unmatched. The CDR3 contains 15 residues. In germline, CDR1 is LGHDT, CDR2 YNNKEL (reference sequence). CDR3 region: CASSQGLAANNEQFF. The DNA for the CDR3 is TGTGCCAGCAGCCAAGGGCTAGCGGCTAACAATGAGCAGTTCTTC.

The chain recombines TRBV7-8 with TRBJ2-2; D perhaps matches TRBD1 (5 bases). With 2 bases removed from V and 6 bases from J, the gap between germline ends came to 10 bases. The CDR3 length is 14 residues. Germline CDR1 and CDR2: SGHVS and FQNEAQ. The CDR3 DNA reads as TGTGCCAGCAGCTTATATCAGGGCCCCGGGGAGCTGTTTTTT. Protein product: CASSLYQGPGELFF.

The chain couples TRBV2 to TRBJ1-6, with a tentative D call TRBD1 (6 bases). The CDR3 is 18 residues long. V lost 7 bases and J 14 bases, leaving 33 bases between the germline ends. Germline V lookup: CDR1 SNHLY, CDR2 FYNNEI. The CDR3 here is CASIQRRISEGVSASLHF. CDR3 DNA: TGTGCCAGCATCCAACGGAGGATTAGCGAGGGGGTGTCAGCGTCCCTCCACTTT.

The chain is built from TRBV7-3 and TRBJ2-3; TRBD1 matches at 9 bases. CDR3 length: 16 residues. The germline gives CDR1 SGHTA, CDR2 FQGTGA. V shed 3 bases and J 5 bases; nucleotides not matched to a gene: 9. The CDR3 here is CASSLTPRTGVDTQYF. CDR3 nucleotides: TGTGCCAGCAGCTTGACTCCACGGACAGGGGTAGATACGCAGTATTTT.

The J gene is TRBJ1-1, the V gene TRBV29-1; D may be TRBD1 (5 bases). The CDR3 covers 14 residues. Trimming left V 3 bases short and J 2 bases short, with 13 bases between. The V gene's germline CDR1 is SQVTM and CDR2 ANQGSEA. The CDR3 nucleotides are TGCAGCGTTGATAATTACGGACAAAACACTGAAGCTTTCTTT. Encoded protein: CSVDNYGQNTEAFF. The complete variable domain, with remaining parts taken from reference TRBV29-1 and TRBJ1-1, reads SAVISQKPSRDICQRGTSLTIQCQVDSQVTMMFWYRQQPGQSLTLIATANQGSEATYESGFVIDKFPISRPNLTFSTLTVSNMSPEDSSIYLCSVDNYGQNTEAFFGQGTRLTVV.

The chain links TRBV5-1 to TRBJ1-5; D unresolved. V lost 0 bases to trimming and J lost 4 bases, with 11 bases between them. Germline lookup yields CDR1 SGHRS and CDR2 YFSETQ. CDR3 length equals 15 residues. The CDR3: CASSLGTGSNQPQHF. The CDR3 DNA reads as TGCGCCAGCAGCTTGGGAACGGGATCGAATCAGCCCCAGCATTTT.

The chain couples TRBV7-3 to TRBJ1-1; TRBD1 might be the D (6 bases). Between the trimmed V and J ends, which lost 2 bases and 7 bases, there was a span of 11 bases. Germline loops: CDR1 SGHTA, CDR2 FQGTGA. The CDR3 extends over 13 amino acids. CDR3 coding DNA: TGTGCCAGCAGCTTAGGGGACACTGTTGAAGCTTTCTTT. This sequence encodes CASSLGDTVEAFF.

The CDR3: CASSYGAGLQTQYF. CDR3 nucleotides: TGTGCCAGCAGTTACGGGGCAGGGTTGCAGACCCAGTACTTC. This chain connects TRBV6-2 or TRBV6-3 to TRBJ2-5; TRBD1 is a possible D gene (5 bases). Deletions cut 2 bases from V and 6 bases from J, with 13 bases between. The CDR3 runs 14 residues. Germline loops: CDR1 MNHEY, CDR2 SVGEGT.

The chain has TRBV2 and TRBJ2-2; 8 bases are a match to TRBD1. J lost 3 bases, V lost 4 bases, and 4 bases had no gene match. This CDR3 contains 15 residues. Germline values: CDR1 SNHLY, CDR2 FYNNEI. This CDR3 is CASSAWTGHTGELFF. The CDR3 DNA reads TGTGCCAGCAGTGCCTGGACAGGGCACACCGGGGAGCTGTTTTTT.

In its sample, this clone was seen a few times. The chain uses TRBV5-1 and TRBJ2-5, with 11 bases fitting TRBD2. Per germline, CDR1 SGHRS and CDR2 YFSETQ. The CDR3 sequence is 13 residues long. J lost 5 bases, V lost 7 bases, and 4 bases had no gene match. The CDR3 nucleotides read TGCGCCAGCGGCTCTAGCGGGGGGGAGACCCAGTACTTC. It translates to CASGSSGGETQYF.